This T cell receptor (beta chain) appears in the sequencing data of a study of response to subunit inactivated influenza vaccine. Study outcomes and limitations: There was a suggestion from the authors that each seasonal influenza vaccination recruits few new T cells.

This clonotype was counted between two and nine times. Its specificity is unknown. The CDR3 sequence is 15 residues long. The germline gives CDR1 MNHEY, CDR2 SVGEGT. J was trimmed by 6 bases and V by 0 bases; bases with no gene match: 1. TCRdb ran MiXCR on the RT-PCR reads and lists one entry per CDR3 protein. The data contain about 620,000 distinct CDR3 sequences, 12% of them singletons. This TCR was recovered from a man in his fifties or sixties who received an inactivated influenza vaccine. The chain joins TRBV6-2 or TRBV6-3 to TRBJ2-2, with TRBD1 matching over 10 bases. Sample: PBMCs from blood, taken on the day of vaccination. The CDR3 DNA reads TGTGCCAGCAGTTACTCCGGACAGGGGGCCGGGGAGCTGTTTTTT. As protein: CASSYSGQGAGELFF.